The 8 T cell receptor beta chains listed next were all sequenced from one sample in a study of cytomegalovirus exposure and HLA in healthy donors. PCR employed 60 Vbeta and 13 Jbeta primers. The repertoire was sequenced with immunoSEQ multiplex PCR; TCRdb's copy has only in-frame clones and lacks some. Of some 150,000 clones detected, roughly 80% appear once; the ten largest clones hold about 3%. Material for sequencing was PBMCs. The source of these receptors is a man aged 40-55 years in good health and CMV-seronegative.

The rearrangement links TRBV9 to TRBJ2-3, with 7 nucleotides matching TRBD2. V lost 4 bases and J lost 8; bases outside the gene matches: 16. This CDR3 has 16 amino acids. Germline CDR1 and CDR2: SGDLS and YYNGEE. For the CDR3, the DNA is TGTGCCAGCAGCTTGGATTCTTCGGGGGGATCTGGTACGCAGTATTTT. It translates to CASSLDSSGGSGTQYF. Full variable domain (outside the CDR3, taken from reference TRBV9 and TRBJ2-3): DSGVTQTPKHLITATGQRVTLRCSPRSGDLSVYWYQQSLDQGLQFLIQYYNGEERAKGNILERFSAQQFPDLHSELNLSSLELGDSALYFCASSLDSSGGSGTQYFGPGTRLTVL.

CDR3: CASSFGGPDQPQHF. The CDR3 region has the DNA TGTGCCAGCAGCTTCGGGGGGCCAGATCAGCCCCAGCATTTT. The genes are TRBV7-9 and TRBJ1-5; D might be TRBD1 (6 bases). V lost 3 bases and J 5 bases, leaving 11 bases between the germline ends. Germline V gene data show CDR1 as SEHNR and CDR2 as FQNEAQ (reference sequence). The CDR3 runs to 14 residues.

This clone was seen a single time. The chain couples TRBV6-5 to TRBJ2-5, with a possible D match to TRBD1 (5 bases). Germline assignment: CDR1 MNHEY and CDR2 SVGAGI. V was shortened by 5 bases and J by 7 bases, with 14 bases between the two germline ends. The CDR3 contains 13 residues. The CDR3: CASSPDVRVTQYF. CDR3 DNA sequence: TGTGCCAGCAGTCCCGACGTCAGGGTGACCCAGTACTTC.

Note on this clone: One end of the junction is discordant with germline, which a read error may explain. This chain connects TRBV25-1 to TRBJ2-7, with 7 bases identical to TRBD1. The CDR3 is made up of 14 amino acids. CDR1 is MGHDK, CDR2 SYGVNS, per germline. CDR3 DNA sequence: TGTGCCAGCAGTCCGACAGGGACCTCCAACGAGCAGTACTTC. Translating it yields CASSPTGTSNEQYF.

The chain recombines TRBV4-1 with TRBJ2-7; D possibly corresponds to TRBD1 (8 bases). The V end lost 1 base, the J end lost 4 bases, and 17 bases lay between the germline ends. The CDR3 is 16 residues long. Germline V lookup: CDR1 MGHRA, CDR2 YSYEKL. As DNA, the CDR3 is TGCGCCAGCAGCCAAGTTACAGGGGGGGGTGGATACGAGCAGTACTTC. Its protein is CASSQVTGGGGYEQYF.

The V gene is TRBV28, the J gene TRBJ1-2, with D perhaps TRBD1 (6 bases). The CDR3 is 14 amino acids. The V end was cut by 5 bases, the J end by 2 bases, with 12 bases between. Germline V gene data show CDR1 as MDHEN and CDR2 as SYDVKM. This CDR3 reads CASSRGQSNYGYTF. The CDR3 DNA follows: TGTGCCAGCAGTCGAGGACAGTCAAACTATGGCTACACCTTC.

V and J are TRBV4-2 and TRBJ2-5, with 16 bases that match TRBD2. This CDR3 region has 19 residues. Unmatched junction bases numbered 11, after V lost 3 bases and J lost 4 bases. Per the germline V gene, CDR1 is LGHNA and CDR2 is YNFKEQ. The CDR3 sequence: CASSHATGTSGGASETQYF. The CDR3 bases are TGTGCCAGCAGCCATGCAACAGGGACTAGCGGGGGGGCCTCAGAGACCCAGTACTTC.

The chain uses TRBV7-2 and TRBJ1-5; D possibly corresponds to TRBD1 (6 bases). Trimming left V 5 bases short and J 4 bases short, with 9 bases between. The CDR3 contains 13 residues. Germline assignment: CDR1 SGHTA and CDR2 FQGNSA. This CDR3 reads CASSGQRNQPQHF. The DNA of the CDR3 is TGTGCCAGCAGCGGACAGAGGAATCAGCCCCAGCATTTT.